This T cell receptor beta chain was identified in a study of radiation and T cells in renal cell carcinoma. Study conclusions and caveats: Top 100 clonotypes averaged around 50% in irradiated versus about 45% in nephrectomy-only tumors.

Notes on this clone: Its specificity is not known.

Treatment specified: treatment-naive control, cytoreductive nephrectomy. This table comes from immunoSEQ multiplex PCR, and its TCRdb copy is limited to in-frame clones, with some not included. This table has about 15,000 clones, less than 65% appearing once. The CDR3 has 14 amino acids. Germline-derived CDR1 and CDR2 are SGHNT and YYREEE (reference sequence). Trimming left V 1 base short and J 2 bases short, with 9 bases between. The V and J genes are TRBV5-4 and TRBJ1-2; weak D call: TRBD1 (6 bases). Sequenced material: tumor tissue, taken from a patient whose treatment was nephrectomy without radiotherapy. The TCR comes from a man aged 55 to 70 with renal cell carcinoma. DNA of the CDR3: TGTGCCAGCAGCTTGTTGGGACAAAACTATGGCTACACCTTC. As protein: CASSLLGQNYGYTF.